This T cell receptor (beta chain) is from a study of cytomegalovirus exposure and HLA in healthy donors. Looking at the study overall: The approximately 130 validation repertoires matched the 650 to 850 first-cohort repertoires in platform, a later analysis reported. Overall study findings and caveats: A few chains linked to CMV were shown in vitro to be specific for CMV antigens. Most TCR sequences showed up rarely, but some public TCRs showed up in many donors. 150 to 200 TCR beta chains were listed as cytomegalovirus-associated.

This CDR3 comprises 16 residues. Trimming shortened V by 0 bases and J by 1 base, and 12 bases separated the two germline ends. In germline, CDR1 is MGHRA, CDR2 YSYEKL. Generated by immunoSEQ multiplex PCR, the TCRdb table keeps only in-frame clones and is missing some. Found here are under 200,000 clones, about 90% of them singletons; the top ten hold roughly 3%. As to this clone: The antigen remains unidentified.

The chain employs TRBV4-1 and TRBJ2-5; weak D call: TRBD1 (6 bases). This TCR came from a woman under 30 in good health and CMV-seropositive. The sequenced material came from PBMCs. CDR3 region: CASSQESRDIQETQYF. CDR3 coding DNA: TGCGCCAGCAGCCAAGAATCCAGGGACATCCAAGAGACCCAGTACTTC.